The next 20 T cell receptor beta chains were all read from a single sample in a study of shared clonotypes between healthy human individuals. Only in-frame clones appear in the TCRdb table, and some are missing; sequencing was by immunoSEQ multiplex PCR. The data hold roughly 1,000,000 clones, with 78% observed a single time. The sequenced material came from memory CD4+ T cells from PBMCs. Subset here: CD45RA-negative fraction. Receptor source: a man younger than 35 in good health. Some clones in this sample may be carry-over from other donors' samples.

This clone was counted once. The rearrangement uses TRBV19 and TRBJ2-7; 9 positions agree with TRBD1. With V trimmed by 8 bases and J by 5 bases, 7 bases remained unmatched. Germline CDR1 is LNHDA and CDR2 is SQIVND (reference sequence). This CDR3 contains 13 residues. The CDR3 region has the DNA TGTGCCAGTTCCGGGACAGGGATGCACGAGCAGTACTTC. As protein: CASSGTGMHEQYF.

This clone came up a few times. The V and J genes are TRBV28 and TRBJ2-7; D is ambiguous. This CDR3 contains 15 residues. Germline CDR1 MDHEN, CDR2 SYDVKM. V lost 5 bases, J lost 0 bases, and 14 bases lay in between. Here the CDR3 reads CASSPRAASSYEQYF. CDR3 DNA sequence: TGTGCCAGCAGTCCTCGGGCGGCTAGCTCCTACGAGCAGTACTTC.

The chain employs TRBV6-1 and TRBJ2-5, with unresolved D. Trimming took 6 bases from V and 1 from J, leaving 6 bases between them. CDR3 length: 12 residues. Germline loops: CDR1 MNHNS, CDR2 SASEGT. The CDR3, as DNA: TGTGCCAGCAGCTACCCCCAAGAGACCCAGTACTTC. Its translation is CASSYPQETQYF.

On this clone: The sample carries other DNA sequences with the same CDR3. V usage is TRBV5-1 and J usage is TRBJ2-1, with D possibly being TRBD1 or TRBD2 (5 bases each). Germline CDR1 SGHRS, CDR2 YFSETQ. The CDR3 contains 14 residues. Trimming pared 3 bases from V and 4 bases from J, leaving 11 bases between. The CDR3 bases are TGCGCCAGCAGCTCGGGGACCGGATACAATGAGCAGTTCTTC. It specifies CASSSGTGYNEQFF.

This clone appeared a single time. V and J are TRBV5-1 and TRBJ2-1, with TRBD2 as a possible D gene (6 bases). Trimming took off 7 bases at V and 7 bases at J, with 15 bases between the two ends. From germline, CDR1 is SGHRS and CDR2 YFSETQ. This CDR3 has 13 amino acids. CDR3 sequence: CASLAGSGNEQFF. The CDR3 bases are TGCGCCAGCCTAGCCGGGAGTGGTAATGAGCAGTTCTTC.

This rearrangement joins TRBV4-1 to TRBJ1-2; D gene ambiguous. Germline CDR1 is MGHRA and CDR2 is YSYEKL. Trimming took 0 bases from V and 4 from J, leaving 21 bases between them. This CDR3 comprises 18 residues. The CDR3 DNA reads as TGCGCCAGCAGCCAAGATCTGGTTAGAGGCTGGGGATCCTATGGCTACACCTTC. Translation: CASSQDLVRGWGSYGYTF.

The chain employs TRBV5-1 and TRBJ1-1, with TRBD1 matching 9 bases. Germline values: CDR1 SGHRS, CDR2 YFSETQ. The CDR3 contains 15 residues. Unmatched junction bases numbered 7, after V lost 4 bases and J lost 3 bases. This CDR3 is CASSEPGQGDTEAFF. CDR3 in DNA: TGCGCCAGCAGCGAACCGGGACAGGGTGACACTGAAGCTTTCTTT.

Remarks on this clone: The same CDR3 can be traced to other DNA sequences in this sample. The chain is built from TRBV18 and TRBJ1-5; D is uncertain. CDR1 and CDR2 (germline): KGHSH, LQKENI. CDR3 length: 12 residues. V lost 2 bases and J 4 bases, leaving 3 bases between the germline ends. The CDR3 nucleotides read TGTGCCAGCTCACCAGGTAATCAGCCCCAGCATTTT. Protein sequence: CASSPGNQPQHF.

The chain carries TRBV5-1 and TRBJ2-3; no definite D call. Germline V gene sequence: CDR1 SGHRS, CDR2 YFSETQ. This CDR3 region has 12 residues. V was trimmed by 0 bases and J by 14 bases, leaving 13 bases between them. The CDR3 bases are TGCGCCAGCAGCTTGGAAACCGACGGACCGTATTTT. This encodes CASSLETDGPYF.

The CDR3 DNA follows: TGTGCCAGCAGCTTAGCTTTGGGTCCCATCCAGCCCCAGCATTTT. Translation: CASSLALGPIQPQHF. The rearrangement uses TRBV7-2 and TRBJ1-5; D is ambiguous. Deletions cut 0 bases from V and 7 bases from J, with 13 bases between. The CDR3 loop spans 15 amino acids. Germline assignment: CDR1 SGHTA and CDR2 FQGNSA.

The V call is TRBV30, the J call TRBJ2-1; D is uncertain. In germline, CDR1 is GTSNPN, CDR2 SVGIG (reference sequence). The CDR3 length is 15 residues. Trimming removed 2 bases at V and 0 bases at J, with 11 bases between. The CDR3 loop reads CAWSSWASSYNEQFF. CDR3 nucleotides: TGTGCCTGGAGTAGCTGGGCGAGCTCCTACAATGAGCAGTTCTTC.

The genes are TRBV18 and TRBJ2-2; D perhaps matches TRBD1 (5 bases). Trimming cost V 0 bases and J 4 bases, with 9 bases left between them. The CDR3 has 15 residues. The germline V gene has CDR1 KGHSH and CDR2 LQKENI. The CDR3, as DNA: TGTGCCAGCTCACCACCATACAGGTCCACCGGGGAGCTGTTTTTT. Translated: CASSPPYRSTGELFF.

This clone was detected a few times. The rearrangement joins TRBV21-1 to TRBJ2-7; the table's D call of TRBD2 was not tested on the DNA. TRBV21-1 is designated a pseudogene. The CDR3 covers 15 residues. CDR3 protein: CASSKFRGRAPEQYF. As DNA, the CDR3 is TGTGCCAGCAGCAAATTTCGCGGGAGGGCGCCAGAGCAGTACTTC.

The genes are TRBV28 and TRBJ2-7; possibly TRBD2 for D (5 bases). The CDR3 is 14 amino acids. With 4 bases removed from V and 2 bases from J, the gap between germline ends came to 12 bases. Germline values: CDR1 MDHEN, CDR2 SYDVKM. The CDR3 sequence is CASSSPARAYEQYF. The CDR3 DNA follows: TGTGCCAGCAGTTCCCCGGCGAGGGCCTACGAGCAGTACTTC.

This clone was seen many times. V is TRBV30 and J is TRBJ2-7; TRBD1 matches 7 bases. V gave up 4 bases and J gave up 7 bases; unmatched junction bases: 13. The CDR3 runs to 14 residues. The V gene's germline CDR1 is GTSNPN and CDR2 SVGIG (reference sequence). CDR3 bases: TGTGCCTGGACCATGGGGGACAGCCTCGGGGAGCAGTACTTC. Encoded protein: CAWTMGDSLGEQYF. Complete variable domain (other parts from reference TRBV30 and TRBJ2-7): SQTIHQWPATLVQPVGSPLSLECTVEGTSNPNLYWYRQAAGRGLQLLFYSVGIGQISSEVPQNLSASRPQDRQFILSSKKLLLSDSGFYLCAWTMGDSLGEQYFGPGTRLTVT.

The chain couples TRBV6-1 to TRBJ1-1; D is undetermined. The CDR3 totals 13 residues. Trimming removed 1 base at V and 2 bases at J, with 5 bases between. Germline V gives CDR1 MNHNS, CDR2 SASEGT. CDR3 coding DNA: TGTGCCAGCAGTGAAGGCCATAACACTGAAGCTTTCTTT. Translating it yields CASSEGHNTEAFF.

J is TRBJ2-5 and V is TRBV6-6; D may be TRBD2 (5 bases). The length of the CDR3 is 14 residues. Deletions cut 4 bases from V and 5 bases from J, with 14 bases between. Germline V gene data show CDR1 as MNHNY and CDR2 as SVGAGI (reference sequence). CDR3 sequence: CASSSYISGETQYF. The CDR3 DNA follows: TGTGCCAGCAGTTCCTATATATCGGGGGAGACCCAGTACTTC.

The rearrangement joins TRBV14 to TRBJ1-4; D remains unclear. The V gene lost 6 bases and the J gene lost 0 bases, with 14 bases spanning the gap. The CDR3 is 16 amino acids. CDR1 and CDR2 from the germline V gene are SGHDN and FVKESK. The chain's CDR3 is CASSPEGRSTNEKLFF. The DNA of the CDR3 is TGTGCCAGCAGTCCTGAGGGCAGATCAACTAATGAAAAACTGTTTTTT.

Notes on this clone: Possible read error: a much larger clone is one base away. In nucleotides, the CDR3 is TGTGCCAGCAGTGGGCAGTGGAGGCAGCCCCAGCATTTT. Amino acid sequence: CASSGQWRQPQHF. This chain connects TRBV2 to TRBJ1-5; no clear D. Germline-derived CDR1 and CDR2 are SNHLY and FYNNEI. Trimming stripped 4 bases from V and 7 bases from J, with 11 bases between. This CDR3 is built from 13 residues.

About this clone: Being one base from a much bigger clone, this may be a read error. The genes are TRBV5-1 and TRBJ1-1; D is unresolved. The CDR3 is made up of 13 amino acids. Trimming took 7 bases from V and 6 from J, leaving 16 bases between them. CDR1 and CDR2 from the germline V gene are SGHRS and YFSETQ. The CDR3 loop is CASGPGGRPEAFF. For the CDR3, the DNA is TGCGCCAGCGGCCCGGGAGGTAGACCTGAAGCTTTCTTT.